A single T cell receptor (beta chain) is shown here with its context. The specificity of this receptor is unknown. No much larger clone exists at a distance of one base, and base qualities are not known. These data belong to a study of cytomegalovirus exposure and HLA in healthy donors (dated by TCRdb to about 2017). Describing the broader study: According to an earlier analysis of 550 to 700 of the donors, about 180 million T cells yielded 90 million to 130 million unique TCR beta sequences and around 280 Gb of sequence data. About 5 DR-DQ haplotypes were handled as single units for association and clustering, since linkage in the cohort was strong. Besides the first cohort of under 700 subjects, a separate validation cohort made up of 120 different subjects was used. Of the roughly 400 genotyped donors, approximately 83% fell in the genetic ancestry cluster associated with self-reported Caucasian donors. In a later analysis, previously published TCR beta repertoires from about 640 donors were re-analyzed and high-resolution HLA genotyping was added so that TCR occurrence patterns could be studied. To decide whether each TCR beta V gene segment behaved as functional or pseudogenic, an earlier analysis of over 500 of the donors relied on high-throughput TCR beta sequencing. Typing coverage varied by locus: roughly 629-640 donors for A, B, C, DRB1 and DQB1; approximately 500 for DQA1; about 600 for DPA1; 450 to 480 for DPB1. Among 350 to 400 genotyped donors of the cohort, an average of around 240,000 unique TCR beta nucleotide sequences were sequenced per donor, around a sixth of them non-productive. The study aimed to test whether cataloging public T cell receptors could reveal signatures of past pathogen exposure. An early release covering some 640 HLA-typed donors comprised 250 to 350 gigabases of sequencing data and approximately 80 million unique TCR sequences. Donor age, sex, ethnicity and CMV serostatus were compiled alongside the repertoire data. The study combined high-throughput TCR immunosequencing, statistical association of individual TCRs with disease status, and machine learning to predict cytomegalovirus infection status. Genome-wide SNP genotypes for about 65% of the 666 donors were used in a later genetic analysis, which treated that subset as a discovery cohort. Rather than using new phenotypic data, the later analysis identified candidate immune exposures from TCR beta sequences and from how often those sequences occurred across donors. Every discovery cohort repertoire had been produced on one sequencing platform. The study used immunosequencing to profile the T cell repertoires of 666 subjects and linked those repertoires to cytomegalovirus serostatus. Class I and class II HLA loci were covered by the typing at four-digit resolution.

In total, 600 or so healthy bone marrow donors made up the cohort. Cohort members were all nominally healthy when sampled, although unrecorded immune exposures were likely present. The donor was CMV seronegative and was included in the group of about 350 seronegative cohort members. Each donor provided a peripheral blood sample, and peripheral blood mononuclear cells were used for TCR beta sequencing. Genomic DNA extraction from the blood cell samples was performed with the Qiagen DNeasy Blood Extraction Kit. Results and caveats for the whole study, not just this receptor: Most TCR sequences were seen in very few donors, while some public TCRs were found in many individuals. Assigning TCR associations to individual alleles was difficult when HLA alleles, especially DR and DQ, strongly co-occurred. At a false discovery rate of 0.05, a later analysis linked some 17,000 TCR beta sequences to specific HLA alleles. In this cohort, only TCR beta chains were sequenced, and detectable features were limited by the absence of alpha or paired-chain data. Correlated functional status among segregating V segments might be attributable to linkage disequilibrium, but an unknown experimental factor could not be ruled out. The presence/absence analyses assumed that sequencing depth was roughly uniform across donors, and that assumption may not be true. According to a later analysis, most CMV-associated TCR beta chains appeared to be HLA-restricted, and the HLA associations seemed to be driven largely by CMV exposure. According to a later genetic analysis, donors in an Asian-associated ancestry cluster had fewer N-insertions in productive TCRs than the approximately 650-donor mean. A total of 150 to 200 TCR beta chains were listed by the study as associated with cytomegalovirus. The sequencing pipeline was judged likely to have produced a cluster of highly shared sequence variants as a technical artifact. Several of the top co-occurrence clusters appeared to be linked to parvovirus B19, influenza, CMV and Epstein-Barr virus, according to a later analysis. An association between a missense DCLRE1C variant and V-gene and J-gene trimming of TCR beta chains was found in a later genetic analysis and replicated in an independent cohort. A further reported finding was that TCR beta sequences accurately predicted the HLA-A and HLA-B alleles for most subjects in the first cohort. Because the 87-base-pair reads could not distinguish some IMGT-functional V segments, including TRBV6-2 and TRBV6-3, those segments were excluded. Because HLA typing was unavailable for some donors at each locus, only the typed subset was used in association tests. The classifier was reported to diagnose cytomegalovirus status with high specificity and sensitivity in both the original cohort and the validation cohort. For the cohort, immune exposure information was limited to CMV serostatus. In a later analysis, HLA-associated TCR beta chains were found to be more clonally expanded and to have lower generation probabilities than equally common non-associated chains. In a later analysis, TCR association rates were found to vary across HLA loci, with the most associated TCRs seen for DRB1 alleles and the fewest for HLA-C alleles. An earlier analysis of approximately 570 of the donors showed that most TCR beta V segments appeared in productive rearrangements either about 90% or about 30% of the time, which broadly matched IMGT annotations. According to the authors, the approach could potentially be generalized to other disease states and immunological phenotypes. A few of the identified cytomegalovirus-associated TCR beta chains were confirmed in vitro to be specific for cytomegalovirus antigens. About 17 rarely observed V segments, including chromosome 9 orphons, were excluded from the earlier analysis of some 590 of the donors because counts were too low.

The library was produced with the immunoSEQ multiplex PCR assay. The multiplex PCR relied on a mix of 60 forward primers for TCR Vbeta segments and 13 reverse primers for TCR Jbeta segments. The CDR3 region of rearranged TCR beta genes was amplified from genomic DNA by a multiplex PCR assay. On the Illumina HiSeq System, the amplified TCR beta libraries were sequenced as 87-base-pair reads. In the authors' own workflow: A later analysis tallied roughly 76 million unique TCR beta chains across the 640 or so repertoires, and about 10 million of those chains were shared by two or more donors. A nearest-neighbor algorithm error-corrected the raw reads and collapsed the reads into unique sequences, merging closely related sequences to remove PCR and sequencing errors. Alignment of CDR3 sequences to IMGT reference sequences was used to assign V, D and J gene segments. Each retained sequence needed at least a six-nucleotide match to both a V gene segment and a J gene segment. Rearrangements were called productive when the CDR3 lacked stop codons and stayed in frame with V and J; all others were non-productive. CDR3 was defined according to IMGT convention as the region running from the second conserved V-encoded cysteine to the conserved J-encoded phenylalanine. Sequences without an unambiguous match to a single V gene segment were excluded from the earlier analysis of approximately 600 of the donors. An earlier analysis of just under 600 of the donors called V segments functional above 56.7% productive rearrangements and segregating when the between-donor standard deviation exceeded 5%. To diagnose cytomegalovirus status from the catalog of TCR beta chain sequences, a statistical classification framework was built. A later analysis assigned V and J genes by comparing TCR nucleotide sequences with IMGT/GENE-DB human TR gene sequences. Using the TCRdist pipeline, a later analysis assigned CDR3 sequences along with most-parsimonious VDJ recombination scenarios. In a later analysis, every TCR beta chain was defined by the combination of its CDR3 amino acid sequence and its V-gene family, and reads without a unique V-gene family were dropped. As a way to deal with suspected cross-contamination and a sequencing artifact, a later analysis dropped roughly 620 nucleotide sequences that were highly shared and had low generation probability. For each public chain, a later analysis derived a clonal expansion index from normalized ranks of inferred template counts within each repertoire. A later analysis computed generation probabilities with a VDJ recombination model fitted to out-of-frame rearrangements, and checked the results against IGoR. In a later analysis, TCR-TCR, TCR-HLA and TCR-CMV co-occurrence was scored with hypergeometric tests, and a repertoire-size bias correction was applied to TCR pairs. In a later analysis, false discovery rates were estimated by permuting HLA or CMV assignments 20 times. In a later analysis, co-occurring TCRs were grouped with DBSCAN, and TCRdist sequence similarity was added when clustering was performed within HLA-allele-positive subsets. Repertoires with fewer than 30,000 or more than 120,000 public chains were left out of co-occurrence clustering, as were about 5 repertoires with anomalous nucleotide sharing. Not all clones reach the TCRdb copy of this immuneACCESS table, which keeps in-frame sequences only. Checked studies attribute under half of the gap to unresolved V genes and leave the rest unexplained. D and trimming come from the DNA, and the V and J calls and clone size come from that table. Within this sample are roughly 130,000 clones, with around 80% of them counted one time only. The biggest ten clones account for around 4.1% of the sample.

The CDR3 covers 11 residues, taking in both the cysteine and the phenylalanine. Solely the CDR3 DNA is kept, with 33 bases framed from the first base. Per the germline V gene (reference sequence), DFQATT is the CDR1 and SNEGSKA is the CDR2. V is clipped by 1 base and J by 8 bases, and the sequence between their germline boundaries is 8 bases long. In this chain, TRBV20-1 is recombined with TRBJ1-1; perhaps TRBD1 is the D gene, with 5 bases matching. The sequenced sample was PBMCs. This clonotype was obtained from a woman aged 40-49 years in good health and CMV-seronegative. CDR3 sequence: CSARAGGEAFF. The sequence in DNA is TGCAGTGCTAGAGCGGGGGGGGAAGCTTTCTTT.